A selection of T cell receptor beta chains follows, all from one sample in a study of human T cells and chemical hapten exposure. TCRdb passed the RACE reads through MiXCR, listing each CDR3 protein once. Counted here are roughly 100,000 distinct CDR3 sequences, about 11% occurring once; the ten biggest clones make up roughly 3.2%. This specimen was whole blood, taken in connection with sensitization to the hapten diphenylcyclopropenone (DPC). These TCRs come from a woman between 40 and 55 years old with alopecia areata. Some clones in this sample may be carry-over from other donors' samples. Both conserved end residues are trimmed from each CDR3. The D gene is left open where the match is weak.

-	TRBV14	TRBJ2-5	ASSPEWGFGETQY
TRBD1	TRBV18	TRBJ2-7	ASSPRTGPYEQY
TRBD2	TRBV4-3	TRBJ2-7	ASSQGGGSYEQY
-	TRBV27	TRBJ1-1	ASSPPPQVMGTEAF
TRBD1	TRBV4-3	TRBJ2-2	ASSQETGGNTGELF
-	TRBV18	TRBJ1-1	ASSPPQGTEAF
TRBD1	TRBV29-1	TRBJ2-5	SALTGTTKETQY
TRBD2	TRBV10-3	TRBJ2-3	AISDRLAADTQY
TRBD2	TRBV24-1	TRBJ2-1	ATSDRGTSGRSYNEQF
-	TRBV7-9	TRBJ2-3	ASSSAGTSTADTQY
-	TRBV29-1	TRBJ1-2	SVAGAGGYT
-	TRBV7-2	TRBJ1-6	ASSLEGRNNSPLH
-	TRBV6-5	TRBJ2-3	ASSYSNGVYTDTQY
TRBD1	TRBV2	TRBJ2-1	ASRMGQGAYNEQF
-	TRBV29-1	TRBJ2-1	SVSPWEPSSYNEQF
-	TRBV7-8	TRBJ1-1	ASSLGLGVSTEAF
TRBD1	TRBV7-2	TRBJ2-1	ASSPPRGTGGYNEQF
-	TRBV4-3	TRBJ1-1	ASSQETRAREAF
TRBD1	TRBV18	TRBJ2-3	ASSPPGQHISTDTQY
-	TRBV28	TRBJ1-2	ASRFGRNYGYT
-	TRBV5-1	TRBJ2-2	ASSLETFSELF
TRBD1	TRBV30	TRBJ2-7	AWSKDRVIHEQY
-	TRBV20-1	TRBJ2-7	SARTPAAYEQY
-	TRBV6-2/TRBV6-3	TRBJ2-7	ASSRRVDEQY
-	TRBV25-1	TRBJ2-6	ASSGWRSGANVLT
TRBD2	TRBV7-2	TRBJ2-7	ASSHGGGGLAYEQY
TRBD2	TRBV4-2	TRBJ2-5	ASSPGLAEETQY
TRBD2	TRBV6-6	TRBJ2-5	ASSLGGSQETQY
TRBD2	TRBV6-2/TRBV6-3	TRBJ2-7	ASSYLLGLAVSYEQY
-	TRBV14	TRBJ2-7	ASSQANRVYEQY
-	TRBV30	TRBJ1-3	ASTGYISGNTIY
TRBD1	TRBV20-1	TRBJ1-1	SASPTLTGEKRMGTEAF
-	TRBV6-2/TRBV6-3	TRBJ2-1	ASSYGVSYNEQF
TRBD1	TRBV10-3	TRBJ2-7	AISESDRGPYEQY
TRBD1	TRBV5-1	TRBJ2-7	ASSFNPGWTGVPYEQY
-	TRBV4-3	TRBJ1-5	ASSQEAGPLSNQPQH
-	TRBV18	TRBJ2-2	ASSRKGQNTGELF
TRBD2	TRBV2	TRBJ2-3	ASSPSGVATDTQY
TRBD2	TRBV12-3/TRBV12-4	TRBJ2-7	ASSLAGASYEQY
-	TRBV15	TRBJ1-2	ATSRERATAYGYT
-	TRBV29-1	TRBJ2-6	STLGGSGANVLT
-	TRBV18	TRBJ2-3	ASSDLWGTDTQY
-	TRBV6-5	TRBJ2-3	ASSYSSGSRTDTQY
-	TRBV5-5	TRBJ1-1	ASSLTLNTEAF
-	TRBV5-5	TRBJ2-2	ASRRTASAGELF
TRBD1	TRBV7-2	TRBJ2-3	ASSSQGASTDTQY
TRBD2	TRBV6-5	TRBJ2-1	ASSTRTSGTDNEQF
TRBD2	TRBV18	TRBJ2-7	ASSPFVSPGLAGASYEQY
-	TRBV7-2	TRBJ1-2	ASISGGLPLTDGYT
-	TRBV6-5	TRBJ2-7	ASSLGEGAFSHEQY
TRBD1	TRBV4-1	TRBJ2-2	ASATGTGELF
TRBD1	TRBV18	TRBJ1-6	ASSPGTGSYNSPLH
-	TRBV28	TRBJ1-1	ASSLGWRQWNTEAF
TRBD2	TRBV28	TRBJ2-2	ASSKTSGTNTGELF
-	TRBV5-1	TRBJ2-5	ASSLRGSGQETQY
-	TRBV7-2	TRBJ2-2	ASSIDRNTGELF
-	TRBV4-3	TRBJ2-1	ASSQVGKANYNEQF
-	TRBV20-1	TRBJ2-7	SASSLGFSSYEQY
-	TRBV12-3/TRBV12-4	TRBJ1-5	ASSLGLTGDQPQH
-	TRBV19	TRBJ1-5	ASSEPRGAINQPQH